Sequencing of this T cell receptor (beta chain) was carried out in a study of T cell responses to AZD1222 COVID-19 vaccine. General study results and limits: Spike regions recognized by vaccine-associated CD4 TCRs spanned the protein, led by 160-218 and 743-854. An increase in Spike-specific TCR breadth and depth was observed after two AZD1222 doses.

Notes on this clone: Its cognate antigen is unknown.

The assay was immunoSEQ multiplex PCR, and TCRdb's table has in-frame clones only and misses some. The sample includes some 130,000 clones, approximately 92% of them seen just once. Between the trimmed V and J ends, which lost 6 bases and 2 bases, there was a span of 10 bases. Germline CDR1 and CDR2: MNHNY and SVGAGI (reference sequence). The CDR3 extends over 13 amino acids. V gene TRBV6-6 combines with J gene TRBJ1-2; D is perhaps TRBD1 (6 bases). Sample: peripheral blood, taken 28 days after the second AZD1222 dose. The source is an adult who received the AZD1222 COVID-19 vaccine. The CDR3: CASRPDRNYGYTF. In DNA, the CDR3 is TGTGCCAGCAGACCCGACAGGAACTATGGCTACACCTTC.